These T cell receptor beta chains were read from a single sample in a study of T-cell reconstitution after alpha-beta-depleted transplantation in children. TCRdb re-called the PCR reads through MiXCR, storing one row per CDR3 protein. Here the sample spans more than 200,000 distinct CDR3 sequences, approximately 9.7% being singletons. Sequences were derived from PBMCs from the stem cell graft donor, sampled from the stem cell graft. The source is a human donor who donated a stem cell graft to a child with SCID. The CDR3 runs from the conserved cysteine through the conserved F or W. Clone size is not always given. Where it is, it says once, few, many or a class for expanded clones.

clone_size	j_call	v_call	cdr3_aa
many	TRBJ2-1	TRBV5-1	CASSLVRDRSNEQFF
NA	TRBJ1-1	TRBV10-3	CAIKLTMNTEAFF
many	TRBJ1-3	TRBV20-1	CSAGRPGGNTIYF
few	TRBJ1-2	TRBV20-1	CSARGAKAGSPDGYTF
many	TRBJ2-7	TRBV20-1	CSARKAGVSSSYEQYF
many	TRBJ1-2	TRBV13	CASSKGQGVGYTF
many	TRBJ1-2	TRBV14	CASSLGQLGYGYTF
many	TRBJ2-3	TRBV28	CASSLSRGEGTDTQYF
many	TRBJ1-6	TRBV9	CASSAPGGPLHF
NA	TRBJ2-7	TRBV6-2/TRBV6-3	CASSGLPRDGSSYEQYF
many	TRBJ2-2	TRBV3-1	CASSPQRERTWRGTGELFF
many	TRBJ1-1	TRBV15	CATSSLTVNTEAFF
NA	TRBJ1-4	TRBV18	CASLTDPGQGAGTNEKLFF
many	TRBJ1-1	TRBV27	CASIWGRVEAFF
many	TRBJ2-7	TRBV9	CASSVGDGDFSYEQYF
NA	TRBJ2-1	TRBV3-1	CASSQGYRGNEQFF
many	TRBJ2-2	TRBV7-2	CASSSGVGGPNTGELFF
many	TRBJ1-2	TRBV20-1	CSARVASFLGYTF
many	TRBJ2-3	TRBV7-2	CASSATVLWGPSTDTQYF
few	TRBJ1-3	TRBV6-2/TRBV6-3	CASSFSGTTISGNTIYF
many	TRBJ1-6	TRBV5-1	CASSFGHTVSSYNSPLHF
many	TRBJ1-1	TRBV12-3/TRBV12-4	CASSLGSLNTEAFF
many	TRBJ2-3	TRBV29-1	CSVGLGQGADTQYF
many	TRBJ1-2	TRBV25-1	CASSVGLSSYGYTF
many	TRBJ1-1	TRBV29-1	CSVRALSTEAFF
many	TRBJ2-7	TRBV24-1	CATSDLRSGEQYF
many	TRBJ1-1	TRBV5-1	CASSAPEALTEAFF
many	TRBJ2-7	TRBV20-1	CSARHDYEQYF
few	TRBJ2-3	TRBV5-1	CASSSLTSGRSTDTQYF
many	TRBJ1-1	TRBV20-1	CSARGGESEAFF
NA	TRBJ2-5	TRBV29-1	CSVGLTGSVAEAQYF